The 19 T cell receptor beta chains presented below share a single source sample, sequenced in a study of T cell responses to AZD1222 COVID-19 vaccine. TCRdb keeps only in-frame clones here, not all; method: immunoSEQ multiplex PCR. The table records around 140,000 clones, roughly 92% of them present only once. Material: peripheral blood, obtained on day 0 of AZD1222 vaccination. The receptor set was obtained from an adult in good health.

V is TRBV11-2 and J is TRBJ2-1; 7 nucleotides agree with TRBD2. Germline CDR1 SGHAT, CDR2 FQNNGV. CDR3 size: 17 residues. V lost 0 bases to trimming and J lost 3 bases; unmatched junction nucleotides: 8. The CDR3 DNA follows: TGTGCCAGCAGCTTAGACGGGAGGCGGGAGCGCTACAATGAGCAGTTCTTC. This encodes CASSLDGRRERYNEQFF.

This clone was counted a single time. The chain couples TRBV28 to TRBJ1-2, with D perhaps TRBD1 (5 bases). From germline, CDR1 is MDHEN and CDR2 SYDVKM. There are 14 residues in the CDR3. With 5 bases removed from V and 2 bases from J, the gap between germline ends came to 12 bases. The CDR3 here is CASSLLTVNYGYTF. Here the CDR3 DNA reads TGTGCCAGCAGTCTTTTGACAGTCAACTATGGCTACACCTTC.

V is TRBV15 and J is TRBJ2-7; D possibly corresponds to TRBD1 (5 bases). Trimming took off 1 base at V and 2 bases at J, with 12 bases between the two ends. This CDR3 region has 15 residues. CDR1 is LNHNV and CDR2 is YYDKDF in the germline V gene (reference sequence). The CDR3 spells CATSRGERGPYEQYF. The CDR3 DNA sequence: TGTGCCACCAGCAGAGGGGAAAGGGGCCCCTACGAGCAGTACTTC.

The genes are TRBV7-2 and TRBJ1-2; D is unclear. The CDR3 runs 12 residues. V was shortened by 3 bases and J by 2 bases, with 4 bases between the two germline ends. From germline, CDR1 is SGHTA and CDR2 FQGNSA. The CDR3 loop is CASSFVNYGYTF. The CDR3 nucleotides are TGTGCCAGCAGCTTCGTAAACTATGGCTACACCTTC.

Note on this clone: Other nucleotide sequences from this sample produce the same CDR3. V is TRBV11-2 and J is TRBJ1-5, with D unresolved. The CDR3 covers 14 residues. The V gene's germline CDR1 is SGHAT and CDR2 FQNNGV. V lost 1 base and J 6 bases, leaving 10 bases between the germline ends. CDR3 in amino acids: CASSLGTGGQPQHF. In nucleotides, the CDR3 is TGTGCCAGCAGCTTAGGGACGGGTGGTCAGCCCCAGCATTTT.

The chain combines TRBV5-1 with TRBJ1-6; tentative D call: TRBD1 (6 bases). The CDR3 has 15 amino acids. The V gene's germline CDR1 is SGHRS and CDR2 YFSETQ. Trimming cost V 0 bases and J 6 bases, with 10 bases left between them. In nucleotides, the CDR3 is TGCGCCAGCAGCTTGGAACAGGGTGCTAATTCACCCCTCCACTTT. Translated, it gives CASSLEQGANSPLHF.

V and J are TRBV30 and TRBJ1-3, with D tentatively TRBD1 (5 bases). Germline V lookup: CDR1 GTSNPN, CDR2 SVGIG (reference sequence). This CDR3 is built from 13 residues. Trimming cost V 8 bases and J 0 bases, with 11 bases left between them. The CDR3 DNA reads as TGTGCCAGCTCAGGGAGCTCTGGAAACACCATATATTTT. As protein: CASSGSSGNTIYF.

The rearrangement uses TRBV28 and TRBJ2-2, with 10 bases aligning to TRBD2. J was trimmed by 7 bases and V by 2 bases; bases with no gene match: 4. This CDR3 is 15 amino acids long. The V gene's germline CDR1 is MDHEN and CDR2 SYDVKM. In DNA, the CDR3 is TGTGCCAGCAGTTTACTAGCGGGAGCCGGCGGGGAGCTGTTTTTT. Translation gives CASSLLAGAGGELFF.

The gene calls are TRBV29-1 and TRBJ2-7; 11 nucleotides line up with TRBD1. This CDR3 contains 15 residues. CDR1 and CDR2 (germline): SQVTM, ANQGSEA. V shed 4 bases and J 4 bases; nucleotides not matched to a gene: 9. The CDR3 loop is CSVVPGTGGWYEQYF. The CDR3, as DNA: TGCAGCGTTGTGCCCGGGACAGGGGGTTGGTACGAGCAGTACTTC.

The chain uses TRBV7-6 and TRBJ2-7; possibly TRBD1 for D (6 bases). Germline CDR1 is SGHVS and CDR2 is FNYEAQ. This CDR3 spans 14 amino acids. V lost 5 bases and J 7 bases, leaving 18 bases between the germline ends. This CDR3 is CASSPVTARGEQYF. CDR3 DNA: TGTGCCAGCAGCCCTGTGACAGCTAGGGGGGAGCAGTACTTC.

The chain has TRBV6-1 and TRBJ1-2, with D unclear. V lost 3 bases, J lost 6 bases, and 17 bases lay in between. Germline lookup yields CDR1 MNHNS and CDR2 SASEGT. CDR3 length: 15 amino acids. The CDR3 DNA reads as TGTGCCAGCAGTGAGGCCCGGTATAAGCGCCATGGCTACACCTTC. It is translated as CASSEARYKRHGYTF.

V is TRBV18 and J is TRBJ1-3; 7 bases map to TRBD1. The germline V gene has CDR1 KGHSH and CDR2 LQKENI. This CDR3 spans 16 amino acids. Losses at the gene ends were 6 bases for V and 2 bases for J; bases not matched to a gene: 10. CDR3 protein: CASSPVRDSPGNTIYF. CDR3 DNA sequence: TGTGCCAGCTCCCCTGTACGGGACAGTCCTGGAAACACCATATATTTT.

V is TRBV24-1 and J is TRBJ1-2; D is possibly TRBD1 (6 bases). Looked up from germline, CDR1 is KGHDR and CDR2 is SFDVKD. The CDR3 is 14 amino acids. Deletions cut 4 bases from V and 8 bases from J, with 16 bases between. CDR3 loop: CATSDVAGAQGYTF. Here the CDR3 DNA reads TGTGCCACCAGTGACGTTGCGGGGGCGCAGGGCTACACCTTC.

This chain uses TRBV4-1 with TRBJ2-7, with D unclear. Germline V lookup: CDR1 MGHRA, CDR2 YSYEKL. V lost 0 bases and J lost 4, with 10 bases in between. This CDR3 has 14 residues. The DNA of the CDR3 is TGCGCCAGCAGCCAAGAGGGCTGGGAATACGAGCAGTACTTC. This codes for CASSQEGWEYEQYF.

This clone showed up just once. This sequence joins TRBV2 and TRBJ1-2; perhaps TRBD1 as D (5 bases). The V and J ends lost 6 bases and 5 bases respectively, with 16 bases between them. CDR1 SNHLY and CDR2 FYNNEI come from the germline V gene. The length of the CDR3 is 14 residues. For the CDR3, the DNA is TGTGCCAGCAGAGCTCGGGGGAGTCGGTATGGCTACACCTTC. Translated: CASRARGSRYGYTF.

The chain joins TRBV29-1 to TRBJ1-4; tentatively, D is TRBD1 (5 bases). The CDR3 length is 13 residues. The V end lost 8 bases, the J end lost 2 bases, and 12 bases lay between the germline ends. Germline loops: CDR1 SQVTM, CDR2 ANQGSEA. The DNA for the CDR3 is TGCAGCTATACCCGGGGCACTAATGAAAAACTGTTTTTT. This translates into CSYTRGTNEKLFF.

V and J are TRBV4-1 and TRBJ2-7; 9 bases line up with TRBD2. The germline gives CDR1 MGHRA, CDR2 YSYEKL. CDR3 size: 18 residues. With 1 base clipped from V and 2 bases from J, the junction kept 12 bases outside the gene matches. Here the CDR3 reads CASSQGAQGASGTYEQYF. Here the CDR3 DNA reads TGCGCCAGCAGCCAAGGCGCCCAAGGGGCTAGCGGGACCTACGAGCAGTACTTC.

The rearrangement links TRBV5-1 to TRBJ2-7; tentative D call: TRBD1 (5 bases). The V gene's germline CDR1 is SGHRS and CDR2 YFSETQ. Trimming removed 0 bases from V and 6 bases from J, with 19 bases in between. This CDR3 is built from 16 residues. The CDR3 nucleotides read TGCGCCAGCAGCTTGGCCTCCGGGTCACAAGGGGCCGAGCAGTACTTC. This codes for CASSLASGSQGAEQYF.

The V call is TRBV5-4, the J call TRBJ2-1, with 10 bases lining up with TRBD2. The germline V gene has CDR1 SGHNT and CDR2 YYREEE (reference sequence). CDR3 size: 17 residues. With 2 bases clipped from V and 3 bases from J, the junction kept 8 bases outside the gene matches. CDR3 region: CASSLYGGLAVYNEQFF. CDR3 nucleotides: TGTGCCAGCAGCTTATATGGAGGACTAGCGGTCTACAATGAGCAGTTCTTC. Full variable domain (outside the CDR3, taken from reference TRBV5-4 and TRBJ2-1): ETGVTQSPTHLIKTRGQQVTLRCSSQSGHNTVSWYQQALGQGPQFIFQYYREEENGRGNFPPRFSGLQFPNYSSELNVNALELDDSALYLCASSLYGGLAVYNEQFFGPGTRLTVL.